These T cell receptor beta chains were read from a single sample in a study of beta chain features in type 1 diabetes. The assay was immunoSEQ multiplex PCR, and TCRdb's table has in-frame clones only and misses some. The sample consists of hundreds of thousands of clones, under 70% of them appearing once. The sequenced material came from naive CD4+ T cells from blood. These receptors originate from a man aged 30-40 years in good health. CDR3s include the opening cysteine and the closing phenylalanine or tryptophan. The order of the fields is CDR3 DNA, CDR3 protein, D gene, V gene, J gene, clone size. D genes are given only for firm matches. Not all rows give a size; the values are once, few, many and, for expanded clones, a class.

TGTGCCAGTAGTGTCCTAGCGGGAGGGTCCTACAATGAGCAGTTCTTC	CASSVLAGGSYNEQFF	TRBD2	TRBV19	TRBJ2-1	NA
TGTGCCATCCCTAGCGGGGCACCAACCGGGGAGCTGTTTTTT	CAIPSGAPTGELFF	TRBD2	TRBV30	TRBJ2-2	NA
TGTGCCTGGAGTACGGCCGACAATCAGCCCCAGCATTTT	CAWSTADNQPQHF	NA	TRBV30	TRBJ1-5	once
TGTGCCAGCAGTGAATGGGGAACAGGGGGCGACTATGGCTACACCTTC	CASSEWGTGGDYGYTF	TRBD1	TRBV25-1	TRBJ1-2	NA
TGCAGCGTCAAAGGGCTAGCGGCCGGCACAGATACGCAGTATTTT	CSVKGLAAGTDTQYF	TRBD2	TRBV29-1	TRBJ2-3	once
TGTGCCAGCAGTGATGGCTGGACCCAGTACTTC	CASSDGWTQYF	NA	TRBV2	TRBJ2-5	NA
TGTGCCAGCGGGACTTCCTACAATGAGCAGTTCTTC	CASGTSYNEQFF	TRBD2	TRBV30	TRBJ2-1	NA
TGTGCCTGGAGTGGGTTGCCCCCCTACGAGCAGTACTTC	CAWSGLPPYEQYF	NA	TRBV30	TRBJ2-7	NA
TGTGCCTGGAGGGGAAGAACAGGAAAAGCTTTCTTT	CAWRGRTGKAFF	NA	TRBV30	TRBJ1-1	NA
TGTGCCAGCCGGGGGACAGGGAGCTTCGAGCAGTACTTC	CASRGTGSFEQYF	TRBD1	TRBV25-1	TRBJ2-7	few
TGTGCCAGCAGGGGAGAGCGGAATGAGCAGTTCTTC	CASRGERNEQFF	NA	TRBV28	TRBJ2-1	few
TGTGCCAGCAAGGAGGGCCAAGAGACCCAGTACTTC	CASKEGQETQYF	NA	TRBV25-1	TRBJ2-5	NA
TGTGCCTGGAGTGCGAAGAAGGGTCAGCCCCAGCATTTT	CAWSAKKGQPQHF	NA	TRBV30	TRBJ1-5	NA
TGTGCCAGCAGCTTAGGGCAGGGCAGCTCCTACGAGCAGTACTTC	CASSLGQGSSYEQYF	NA	TRBV7-2	TRBJ2-7	NA
TGTGCCAGCAGTTTTTCCTACACTGAAGCTTTCTTT	CASSFSYTEAFF	NA	TRBV28	TRBJ1-1	NA
TGTGCCAGCAGCCAAGACGGGACAGGGGCCTACGAGCAGTACTTC	CASSQDGTGAYEQYF	TRBD1	TRBV4-2	TRBJ2-7	NA
TGCAGCGTTGCTCCGGGACAGGGGTCCTACGAGCAGTACTTC	CSVAPGQGSYEQYF	TRBD1	TRBV29-1	TRBJ2-7	few
TGTGCCAGCAGTGAATCGGGGAGTCAGCCCCAGCATTTT	CASSESGSQPQHF	NA	TRBV6-1	TRBJ1-5	NA
TGCGCCAGCAGCTTGGATGTAGCGGGAGGGCGCAATGAGCAGTTCTTC	CASSLDVAGGRNEQFF	TRBD2	TRBV5-1	TRBJ2-1	NA
TGTGCCAGCAGCTTAACGGGACAGGGGACCAATGAGCAGTTCTTC	CASSLTGQGTNEQFF	TRBD1	TRBV7-2	TRBJ2-1	NA
TGTGCCTGGAGTGCCGAGAGTCACCCCTATAATTCACCCCTCCACTTT	CAWSAESHPYNSPLHF	NA	TRBV30	TRBJ1-6	NA
TGTGCCTGGAGTGTACAGGCACAAGAGACCCAGTACTTC	CAWSVQAQETQYF	NA	TRBV30	TRBJ2-5	NA
TGCGCCAGCAGCCAAGTCGGGATCTACAATGAGCAGTTCTTC	CASSQVGIYNEQFF	NA	TRBV4-3	TRBJ2-1	few
TGTGCCAGCATGGAGATTGGGAGCGAGCAGTACTTC	CASMEIGSEQYF	NA	TRBV7-9	TRBJ2-7	NA
TGTGCCAGCAGAACCCAAAAAGACAGGGACTTCCCCTACAATGAGCAGTTCTTC	CASRTQKDRDFPYNEQFF	NA	TRBV7-9	TRBJ2-1	NA
TGTGCCAGCAGCTTAGGGACTAGCGTGGAGACCCAGTACTTC	CASSLGTSVETQYF	TRBD2	TRBV7-6	TRBJ2-5	NA
TGCACCAGCATCCAACCCCGACAGGGTTACAATGAGCAGTTCTTC	CTSIQPRQGYNEQFF	NA	TRBV1	TRBJ2-1	NA
TGTGCCTGGAGAGTGAGAAGGGGAATTGAAAAACTGTTTTTT	CAWRVRRGIEKLFF	NA	TRBV30	TRBJ1-4	once
TGCGCCAGCAGCCCCCTCTCCCGGGAGACCAATGAGCAGTTCTTC	CASSPLSRETNEQFF	NA	TRBV5-1	TRBJ2-1	NA
TGTGCCAGCAGCGTCCTAAGCACAGATACGCAGTATTTT	CASSVLSTDTQYF	NA	TRBV9	TRBJ2-3	NA
TGCGCCAGCAGCCAAGATCTTCCAGGAGGCTACGAGCAGTACTTC	CASSQDLPGGYEQYF	NA	TRBV4-3	TRBJ2-7	few
TGCGCCAGCAGCAACGGGACTAGCGGTTACAATGAGCAGTTCTTC	CASSNGTSGYNEQFF	TRBD2	TRBV5-1	TRBJ2-1	NA
TGTGCCAGCAGTGAAAAGGCGCTTCGTTGGGATACGCAGTATTTT	CASSEKALRWDTQYF	NA	TRBV2	TRBJ2-3	NA
TGTGCCTGGAGAGCAGACTACAATGAGCAGTTCTTC	CAWRADYNEQFF	NA	TRBV30	TRBJ2-1	NA
TGTGCCAGCAGCATTATAGCGGGAGGGCCCACAGATACGCAGTATTTT	CASSIIAGGPTDTQYF	TRBD2	TRBV7-2	TRBJ2-3	NA
TGTGCCAGCAGCTTTCTCCTAGCGGGGTCGCGTGAAGATACGCAGTATTTT	CASSFLLAGSREDTQYF	TRBD2	TRBV7-2	TRBJ2-3	NA
TGTGCCAGCAGTAGAGACAGGGGGATTAGCGGGGAGCTGTTTTTT	CASSRDRGISGELFF	TRBD1	TRBV2	TRBJ2-2	NA
TGCGCCAGCAGTCTTTGCCCTACTTATGAAAAACTGTTTTTT	CASSLCPTYEKLFF	NA	TRBV23-1	TRBJ1-4	NA
TGTGCCAGCAGTGCCCTTCTAGAGACCCAGTACTTC	CASSALLETQYF	NA	TRBV6-1	TRBJ2-5	few
TGTGCCAGCAGCGTAGGGGCAAGAGAGGAGACCCAGTACTTC	CASSVGAREETQYF	NA	TRBV9	TRBJ2-5	NA
TGTGCCACCTACATTCTAGGGGGCGCCGGTGGCTACACCTTC	CATYILGGAGGYTF	TRBD1	TRBV6-6	TRBJ1-2	NA
TGTGCCAGCAGCTCAACGACTAGCGGGGCGCAGTATTTT	CASSSTTSGAQYF	TRBD2	TRBV9	TRBJ2-3	NA
TGTGCCAGCAGCTTAAAGGAGACCCAGTACTTC	CASSLKETQYF	NA	TRBV7-2	TRBJ2-5	NA
TGCGCCAGCAGCCCCCTCCAGGGATCGGGCACAGATACGCAGTATTTT	CASSPLQGSGTDTQYF	NA	TRBV4-3	TRBJ2-3	NA
TGTGCCACCAGCAGAGATCGAGGAGCCTACGAGCAGTACTTC	CATSRDRGAYEQYF	NA	TRBV15	TRBJ2-7	NA
TGTGCCACCAGCAGAACCAAAGGACAGGGGCCAGAGACCCAGTACTTC	CATSRTKGQGPETQYF	TRBD1	TRBV15	TRBJ2-5	NA
TGTGCCATCAGTGAGCTTCTCGGGGCCAACGTCCTGACTTTC	CAISELLGANVLTF	NA	TRBV10-3	TRBJ2-6	once